The 18 T cell receptor beta chains given below trace back to one sample, sequenced in a study of T cells after posttransplantation cyclophosphamide. Sequenced by immunoSEQ multiplex PCR; TCRdb stores in-frame clones only, minus some. The data contain under 25,000 clones, 70% to 80% of them singletons. A marrow graft followed busulfan-fludarabine conditioning, with cyclophosphamide on days +3 and +4. Sequenced material: PBMCs, taken after an allogeneic stem cell transplant with post-transplant cyclophosphamide. These receptors all stem from a male patient aged 30 to 39 who received an allogeneic stem cell transplant from a related donor, was CMV-positive, and had acute GVHD only. Some T cells may have originated in the graft donor.

This clone was observed a few times. V gene TRBV9 combines with J gene TRBJ2-2, with D unclear. Germline CDR1 and CDR2: SGDLS and YYNGEE. The CDR3 totals 12 residues. V was clipped by 5 bases and J by 4 bases, with 6 bases between them. The CDR3 reads CASRELTGELFF. In DNA form, the CDR3 reads TGTGCCAGCAGGGAGCTCACCGGGGAGCTGTTTTTT.

The V call is TRBV28, the J call TRBJ1-5; 10 nucleotides match TRBD1. Trimming took 5 bases from V and 6 from J; bases not matched to a gene: 13. Germline CDR1 MDHEN, CDR2 SYDVKM. This CDR3 region has 17 residues. The CDR3 loop reads CASSQTTGTGVRQPQHF. The CDR3 DNA is TGTGCCAGCAGTCAAACCACCGGGACAGGGGTACGTCAGCCCCAGCATTTT. Combining the CDR3 with reference TRBV28 and TRBJ1-5 gives the whole variable domain DVKVTQSSRYLVKRTGEKVFLECVQDMDHENMFWYRQDPGLGLRLIYFSYDVKMKEKGDIPEGYSVSREKKERFSLILESASTNQTSMYLCASSQTTGTGVRQPQHFGDGTRLSIL.

This clone was seen ten or more times. CDR3 amino acids: CASSQGGQTYEQYF. The DNA for the CDR3 is TGTGCCAGCAGCCAAGGTGGACAGACCTACGAGCAGTACTTC. The rearrangement joins TRBV4-2 to TRBJ2-7, with D possibly being TRBD1 (6 bases). V was cut by 1 base and J by 2 bases, with 9 bases left in between. There are 14 residues in the CDR3. The germline CDR1 and CDR2 sequences are LGHNA and YNFKEQ.

The chain has TRBV2 and TRBJ2-3; 7 bases align to TRBD2. The V segment lost 6 bases and the J segment 6 bases; nucleotides outside the gene matches: 3. This CDR3 is 12 amino acids long. CDR1 is SNHLY and CDR2 is FYNNEI in the germline V gene. The chain's CDR3 is CASRGGWDTQYF. DNA for the CDR3: TGTGCCAGCAGGGGGGGGTGGGATACGCAGTATTTT. Variable domain in full (rest from reference TRBV2 and TRBJ2-3): EPEVTQTPSHQVTQMGQEVILRCVPISNHLYFYWYRQILGQKVEFLVSFYNNEISEKSEIFDDQFSVERPDGSNFTLKIRSTKLEDSAMYFCASRGGWDTQYFGPGTRLTVL.

This chain joins TRBV23-1 and TRBJ2-5, with 7 bases fitting TRBD1. TRBV23-1 is an ORF; its function is uncertain. V lost 2 bases and J lost 1; bases outside the gene matches: 1. CDR3 length: 14 residues. The CDR3 protein is CASSQRDSQETQYF. The CDR3, as DNA: TGCGCCAGCAGTCAAAGGGACAGCCAAGAGACCCAGTACTTC.

This sequence joins TRBV28 and TRBJ1-5, with no clear D. V lost 7 bases to trimming and J lost 12 bases, with 22 bases between them. Per germline, CDR1 MDHEN and CDR2 SYDVKM. This CDR3 region has 14 residues. The CDR3, as DNA: TGTGCCAGCACCCCCGGACGGATCTCTGAGGGCCAGCATTTT. Translating gives CASTPGRISEGQHF.

This sequence joins TRBV6-6 and TRBJ1-1; 7 positions agree with TRBD1. V shed 5 bases, J shed 3 bases, and the junction held 3 bases outside the gene matches. CDR1 MNHNY and CDR2 SVGAGI come from the germline V gene (reference sequence). The CDR3 totals 13 residues. The CDR3 spells CASSGTEYTEAFF. For the CDR3, the DNA is TGTGCCAGCAGTGGGACAGAATACACTGAAGCTTTCTTT.

This chain uses TRBV29-1 with TRBJ1-5, with D maybe TRBD1 (5 bases). The germline gives CDR1 SQVTM, CDR2 ANQGSEA. This CDR3 region has 16 residues. Trimming stripped 3 bases from V and 0 bases from J, with 15 bases between. CDR3 DNA: TGCAGCGTTGAGTTCGGCTCAGGGCGTAGCAATCAGCCCCAGCATTTT. It codes for CSVEFGSGRSNQPQHF.

V is TRBV5-6 and J is TRBJ1-2; tentatively, D is TRBD1 (6 bases). CDR3 length: 13 amino acids. Trimming took off 6 bases at V and 4 bases at J, with 13 bases between the two ends. Germline V gives CDR1 SGHDT, CDR2 YYEEEE. DNA of the CDR3: TGTGCCAGCATCGCTGGGGGCGGCTATGGCTACACCTTC. The encoded protein is CASIAGGGYGYTF.

The chain combines TRBV4-1 with TRBJ2-3; 8 positions agree with TRBD2. This CDR3 has 14 amino acids. J was trimmed by 4 bases and V by 4 bases; bases with no gene match: 4. Germline assignment: CDR1 MGHRA and CDR2 YSYEKL. The CDR3 nucleotides read TGCGCCAGCAGCCTGGGAGCGGGGGCAGATACGCAGTATTTT. It yields the protein CASSLGAGADTQYF.

This clone has more than one count but fewer than ten. The chain couples TRBV2 to TRBJ2-1, with D tentatively TRBD2 (7 bases). CDR3 length: 15 residues. Looked up from germline, CDR1 is SNHLY and CDR2 is FYNNEI. Trimming left V 6 bases short and J 8 bases short, with 20 bases between. CDR3 bases: TGTGCCAGCAGGCCGTACGGGGGGCCAGGTTATGAGCAGTTCTTC. The encoded protein is CASRPYGGPGYEQFF.

In its sample, this clone was seen once. The rearrangement links TRBV6-6 to TRBJ1-2; TRBD1 might be the D (5 bases). CDR3 length equals 12 residues. Per germline, CDR1 MNHNY and CDR2 SVGAGI (reference sequence). Trimming took off 6 bases at V and 8 bases at J, with 13 bases between the two ends. CDR3 DNA: TGTGCCAGCAGCCTCGGGGGTGGCGGCTACACCTTC. This encodes CASSLGGGGYTF.

V and J are TRBV4-3 and TRBJ2-2; tentatively, D is TRBD2 (6 bases). Trimming stripped 6 bases from V and 4 bases from J, with 15 bases between. The CDR3 is 15 residues long. Germline V gene data show CDR1 as LGHNA and CDR2 as YSLEER. CDR3 in amino acids: CASSESAGSTGELFF. The CDR3 nucleotides read TGCGCCAGCAGTGAGTCAGCCGGGAGCACCGGGGAGCTGTTTTTT.

The chain has TRBV18 and TRBJ1-6; D call uncertain. Germline CDR1 reads KGHSH; CDR2 reads LQKENI. The CDR3 sequence is 15 residues long. Between the trimmed V and J ends, which lost 1 base and 9 bases, there was a span of 13 bases. The DNA of the CDR3 is TGTGCCAGCTCACCACTGACGGAATCGGGTTCACCCCTCCACTTT. Its protein product is CASSPLTESGSPLHF.

V and J are TRBV6-5 and TRBJ1-5; the D is unclear. This CDR3 is built from 14 residues. Germline V gives CDR1 MNHEY, CDR2 SVGAGI. The V and J ends lost 4 bases and 2 bases respectively, with 9 bases between them. CDR3 sequence: CASSSGYGNQPQHF. The CDR3 region has the DNA TGTGCCAGCAGTTCCGGGTATGGCAATCAGCCCCAGCATTTT.

This chain uses TRBV11-3 with TRBJ1-5, with TRBD1 as a possible D gene (5 bases). Per germline, CDR1 SGHNT and CDR2 YENEEA. This CDR3 has 18 amino acids. The V end lost 4 bases, the J end lost 0 bases, and 19 bases lay between the germline ends. CDR3 loop: CASSSDSRNFYSNQPQHF. DNA for the CDR3: TGTGCCAGCAGCTCTGACAGTCGAAATTTTTATAGCAATCAGCCCCAGCATTTT.

This clone was seen a single time. This chain joins TRBV6-4 and TRBJ1-1, with 8 bases fitting TRBD1. The germline V gene encodes CDR1 MRHNA and CDR2 SNTAGT. V shed 0 bases and J 5 bases; nucleotides not matched to a gene: 5. The CDR3 contains 15 residues. CDR3 sequence reads: CASSDSGRGRTEAFF. Written as DNA, the CDR3 is TGTGCCAGCAGTGACTCTGGCAGGGGGCGGACTGAAGCTTTCTTT.

J is TRBJ2-2 and V is TRBV28; D gene unclear. CDR1 and CDR2 from the germline V gene are MDHEN and SYDVKM. There are 13 residues in the CDR3. Trimming removed 3 bases at V and 5 bases at J, with 7 bases between. The DNA of the CDR3 is TGTGCCAGCAGTTTGAGTCAAACCGGGGAGCTGTTTTTT. Its translation: CASSLSQTGELFF. The full variable domain, its missing parts supplied by reference TRBV28 and TRBJ2-2, is DVKVTQSSRYLVKRTGEKVFLECVQDMDHENMFWYRQDPGLGLRLIYFSYDVKMKEKGDIPEGYSVSREKKERFSLILESASTNQTSMYLCASSLSQTGELFFGEGSRLTVL.